Following are 32 T cell receptor beta chains from one sample sequenced in a study of control samples from healthy donors and cancer patients. Using immunoSEQ multiplex PCR, the repertoire was profiled, and TCRdb retains in-frame clones only, with some absent. This table has 150,000 or so clones, about 90% appearing once. Sequencing was done on a sample of blood. These receptors were collected from a man aged 25 to 40 in good health.

V gene TRBV6-6 combines with J gene TRBJ1-1; D may be TRBD1 (6 bases). Germline CDR1 reads MNHNY; CDR2 reads SVGAGI (reference sequence). Trimming removed 7 bases from V and 8 bases from J, with 14 bases in between. This CDR3 comprises 12 residues. The CDR3 here is CASTTGLAEAFF. The DNA of the CDR3 is TGTGCCAGCACGACAGGTTTGGCCGAAGCTTTCTTT.

This clone has only one observation. This chain uses TRBV4-2 with TRBJ2-7; perhaps TRBD2 as D (5 bases). V was trimmed by 1 base and J by 2 bases, leaving 12 bases between them. Germline V gene data show CDR1 as LGHNA and CDR2 as YNFKEQ. The CDR3 loop spans 15 amino acids. CDR3 sequence reads: CASSQAGERTYEQYF. The CDR3 bases are TGTGCCAGCAGCCAAGCAGGTGAGCGGACCTACGAGCAGTACTTC.

The rearrangement joins TRBV5-1 to TRBJ1-1; TRBD1 aligns across 7 bases. The CDR3 is 13 residues long. Germline V gene sequence: CDR1 SGHRS, CDR2 YFSETQ. The V gene end was trimmed by 6 bases and the J gene end by 7 bases; junction bases not matched to a gene: 9. The CDR3 DNA sequence: TGCGCCAGCACGATAGGACAGGCCAATGAAGCTTTCTTT. The encoded protein is CASTIGQANEAFF.

The chain recombines TRBV19 with TRBJ2-1; D remains unclear. V was shortened by 10 bases and J by 5 bases, with 12 bases between the two germline ends. The CDR3 consists of 12 residues. Germline V gives CDR1 LNHDA, CDR2 SQIVND (reference sequence). CDR3 loop: CATRTRHNEQFF. The CDR3 region has the DNA TGTGCCACCAGGACGCGACACAATGAGCAGTTCTTC.

The V call is TRBV2, the J call TRBJ1-6, with 8 bases matching TRBD1. This CDR3 comprises 14 residues. In germline, CDR1 is SNHLY, CDR2 FYNNEI. V dropped 6 bases and J dropped 5; count of bases not matched to a gene: 3. The CDR3 DNA follows: TGTGCCAGCAGCTTGGACAGGGATAATTCACCCCTCCACTTT. Protein: CASSLDRDNSPLHF.

The J gene is TRBJ2-7, the V gene TRBV6-4, with D perhaps matching TRBD2 (6 bases). The CDR3 runs to 14 residues. V was trimmed by 3 bases and J by 3 bases, leaving 12 bases between them. Germline lookup yields CDR1 MRHNA and CDR2 SNTAGT. The CDR3 here is CASSEEGGHYEQYF. The DNA of the CDR3 is TGTGCCAGCAGTGAAGAGGGAGGACACTACGAGCAGTACTTC.

This chain uses TRBV29-1 with TRBJ1-1; TRBD1 agrees at 10 bases. The germline gives CDR1 SQVTM, CDR2 ANQGSEA. V trimming: 6 bases; J trimming: 4 bases; junction bases outside the gene matches: 2. This CDR3 region has 12 residues. This chain's CDR3 is CSVGTGATEAFF. The DNA for the CDR3 is TGCAGCGTGGGGACAGGGGCCACTGAAGCTTTCTTT.

The chain couples TRBV6-6 to TRBJ2-7, with D hard to call. There are 14 residues in the CDR3. Trimming took off 0 bases at V and 6 bases at J, with 12 bases between the two ends. Per the germline V gene, CDR1 is MNHNY and CDR2 is SVGAGI (reference sequence). CDR3 coding DNA: TGTGCCAGCAGTTACTCGGGGTTTCTCGTCGAGCAGTACTTC. It translates to CASSYSGFLVEQYF.

The chain joins TRBV28 to TRBJ2-1; TRBD1 agrees at 7 bases. The CDR3 is 15 residues long. Trimming removed 6 bases from V and 7 bases from J; junction bases left unmatched: 12. CDR1 MDHEN and CDR2 SYDVKM come from the germline V gene. DNA for the CDR3: TGTGCCAGCAGCCACCCCGCGCCCAGGGGGAATGAGCAGTTCTTC. It translates to CASSHPAPRGNEQFF.

The gene calls are TRBV7-9 and TRBJ1-4; D is unresolved. Germline-derived CDR1 and CDR2 are SEHNR and FQNEAQ (reference sequence). This CDR3 has 15 residues. V lost 2 bases, J lost 8 bases, and 15 bases lay in between. In DNA form, the CDR3 reads TGTGCCAGCAGCTTATCCCCAGCCTCACACGAAAAACTGTTTTTT. Amino acid sequence: CASSLSPASHEKLFF.

The chain links TRBV5-5 to TRBJ1-5; D gene ambiguous. V lost 3 bases, J lost 2 bases, and 12 bases lay in between. The CDR3 extends over 15 amino acids. Germline-derived CDR1 and CDR2 are SGHKS and YYEKEE (reference sequence). CDR3 loop: CASSSSWTRNQPQHF. CDR3 bases: TGTGCCAGCAGCTCCTCCTGGACCCGCAATCAGCCCCAGCATTTT. Using reference TRBV5-5 and TRBJ1-5 for the parts outside the CDR3, the full variable domain is DAGVTQSPTHLIKTRGQQVTLRCSPISGHKSVSWYQQVLGQGPQFIFQYYEKEERGRGNFPDRFSARQFPNYSSELNVNALLLGDSALYLCASSSSWTRNQPQHFGDGTRLSIL.

The J gene is TRBJ2-3, the V gene TRBV27; D is uncertain. Germline CDR1 is MNHEY and CDR2 is SMNVEV (reference sequence). The CDR3 runs to 13 residues. V was cut by 5 bases and J by 4 bases, with 10 bases left in between. The DNA of the CDR3 is TGTGCCAGCAGTATGGACCGCCCAGATACGCAGTATTTT. This translates into CASSMDRPDTQYF.

This sequence joins TRBV27 and TRBJ1-2, with D unclear. The V gene's germline CDR1 is MNHEY and CDR2 SMNVEV (reference sequence). Deletions cut 6 bases from V and 4 bases from J, with 12 bases between. CDR3 size: 13 residues. The CDR3 DNA reads TGTGCCAGCAGCTCCCAAGGCCCCTATGGCTACACCTTC. This sequence encodes CASSSQGPYGYTF.

The chain links TRBV21-1 to TRBJ2-4; whether TRBD2, the table's D call, matches the DNA was not checked. TRBV21-1 is flagged as a pseudogene. This CDR3 is 18 amino acids long. The CDR3: CASSKGTSGRDGKNIQYF. In DNA, the CDR3 is TGTGCCAGCAGCAAAGGGACTAGCGGGAGGGATGGCAAAAACATTCAGTACTTC.

This sequence joins TRBV29-1 and TRBJ2-5; no firm D call. The germline CDR1 and CDR2 sequences are SQVTM and ANQGSEA. V gave up 5 bases and J gave up 4 bases, with 8 bases separating them. The CDR3 is 11 residues long. The CDR3 spells CSVLTGETQYF. In DNA, the CDR3 is TGCAGCGTTCTCACGGGAGAGACCCAGTACTTC.

The chain is built from TRBV28 and TRBJ1-4; no definite D call. V dropped 4 bases and J dropped 5 bases, with 17 bases sitting between them. The CDR3 has 16 amino acids. Germline-derived CDR1 and CDR2 are MDHEN and SYDVKM. The CDR3 DNA is TGTGCCAGCAGTTCTCCCGGCAGCAATACGAATGAAAAACTGTTTTTT. Its protein is CASSSPGSNTNEKLFF.

The CDR3 region is CASSEEGTGLFYGYTF. CDR3 nucleotide sequence: TGTGCCAGCAGTGAAGAGGGGACAGGGTTATTTTATGGCTACACCTTC. V gene TRBV6-1 combines with J gene TRBJ1-2; 9 nucleotides align to TRBD1. The CDR3 sequence is 16 residues long. Germline values: CDR1 MNHNS, CDR2 SASEGT. Trimming at V came to 1 base and at J to 5 bases, leaving 8 bases not matched to a gene.

The V and J genes are TRBV5-1 and TRBJ1-2, with D unclear. CDR1 and CDR2 from the germline V gene are SGHRS and YFSETQ. This CDR3 is built from 15 residues. V lost 0 bases and J 4 bases, leaving 13 bases between the germline ends. The CDR3 DNA is TGCGCCAGCAGCTTGGAACCCCATCGGCCCTATGGCTACACCTTC. This encodes CASSLEPHRPYGYTF.

The rearrangement uses TRBV2 and TRBJ2-3; 9 bases agree with TRBD1. Germline V CDR1 and CDR2: SNHLY, FYNNEI. J gave up 4 bases and V 5 bases, and 7 bases lay outside the gene matches. This CDR3 contains 15 residues. The CDR3: CASSTQGAFSDTQYF. Here the CDR3 DNA reads TGTGCCAGCAGTACACAGGGGGCATTCTCAGATACGCAGTATTTT.

On this clone: One end of the junction does not line up with germline, which may come from a read error. CDR3 DNA sequence: TGTGCCAGCAGCCAAGGGTCTGACAGGGTCGGGGTCTTC. Protein sequence: CASSQGSDRVGVF. The chain carries TRBV3-1 (or the pseudogene TRBV3-2) and TRBJ2-1; 7 bases are a match to TRBD1. The CDR3 runs 13 residues. The germline CDR1 and CDR2 sequences are LGHDT and YNNKEL (reference sequence).

J is TRBJ2-6 and V is TRBV5-6; D ambiguous. Germline CDR1 reads SGHDT; CDR2 reads YYEEEE. There are 18 residues in the CDR3. V gave up 0 bases and J gave up 4 bases, with 17 bases separating them. The CDR3 spells CASSLESLPRAGANVLTF. CDR3 DNA sequence: TGTGCCAGCAGCTTGGAGTCATTACCCCGTGCCGGGGCCAACGTCCTGACTTTC.

The chain carries TRBV18 and TRBJ2-1; D gene ambiguous. Trimming took 3 bases from V and 3 from J, leaving 6 bases between them. The germline V gene encodes CDR1 KGHSH and CDR2 LQKENI. The CDR3 has 13 residues. The CDR3 region is CASSPVIYNEQFF. The CDR3 DNA is TGTGCCAGCTCACCCGTCATCTACAATGAGCAGTTCTTC.

V usage is TRBV28 and J usage is TRBJ1-2, with 8 bases matching TRBD1. The CDR3 sequence is 14 residues long. From germline, CDR1 is MDHEN and CDR2 SYDVKM. V shed 6 bases and J 8 bases; nucleotides not matched to a gene: 11. The CDR3 loop reads CASRKSGTGKGYTF. CDR3 nucleotides: TGTGCCAGCAGGAAATCCGGGACAGGTAAAGGCTACACCTTC.

The chain joins TRBV19 to TRBJ1-1; tentative D call: TRBD1 (5 bases). The CDR3 runs to 15 residues. In germline, CDR1 is LNHDA, CDR2 SQIVND (reference sequence). Trimming took off 1 base at V and 0 bases at J, with 9 bases between the two ends. DNA of the CDR3: TGTGCCAGTAGTATAGTGGGGGTAATGAACACTGAAGCTTTCTTT. This codes for CASSIVGVMNTEAFF.

With respect to this clone: The germline gene is not matched at one end of the junction; a read error may be the cause. Other nucleotide sequences in the sample specify the same CDR3. The chain employs TRBV11-2 and TRBJ1-2, with 8 bases lining up with TRBD1. The length of the CDR3 is 16 residues. Germline CDR1 and CDR2: SGHAT and FQNNGV. The CDR3 sequence: CASSLRRTGGNYGYTF. The CDR3 DNA sequence: TGCGCCAGCAGCTTAAGGCGCACAGGGGGTAACTATGGCTACACCTTC.

This clone was seen only once. The chain has TRBV5-6 and TRBJ2-7; 10 nucleotides align to TRBD1. The V gene end was trimmed by 1 base and the J gene end by 6 bases; junction bases not matched to a gene: 4. There are 14 residues in the CDR3. Germline V gene data show CDR1 as SGHDT and CDR2 as YYEEEE. The CDR3 protein is CASSLMDRGIEQYF. The CDR3 region has the DNA TGTGCCAGCAGCTTGATGGACAGGGGGATCGAGCAGTACTTC.

The chain couples TRBV7-9 to TRBJ2-1; the D gene could be TRBD1 or TRBD2 (5 bases each). Per the germline V gene, CDR1 is SEHNR and CDR2 is FQNEAQ (reference sequence). Trimming shortened V by 4 bases and J by 6 bases, and 13 bases separated the two germline ends. The CDR3 spans 14 residues. The CDR3: CASSSSGPPNEQFF. DNA for the CDR3: TGTGCCAGCAGCTCTTCGGGACCTCCCAATGAGCAGTTCTTC.

This chain uses TRBV24-1 with TRBJ2-3; TRBD2 aligns across 7 bases. The CDR3 sequence is 17 residues long. After removal of 5 bases from V and 7 bases from J, the junction contained 17 bases not matched to a gene. From germline, CDR1 is KGHDR and CDR2 SFDVKD. CDR3 amino acids: CATSAPVGEGTVHTQYF. In DNA form, the CDR3 reads TGTGCCACCAGTGCCCCGGTAGGGGAGGGCACAGTGCATACGCAGTATTTT.

The chain recombines TRBV10-3 with TRBJ1-6; TRBD1 agrees at 7 bases. This CDR3 region has 17 residues. CDR1 and CDR2 from the germline V gene are ENHRY and SYGVKD. V dropped 0 bases and J dropped 5; count of bases not matched to a gene: 7. Written as DNA, the CDR3 is TGTGCCATCAGTGAGTCAATTCTGGGACAGAATAATTCACCCCTCCACTTT. As protein: CAISESILGQNNSPLHF.

As DNA, the CDR3 is TGCGCCAGCACCTCCGGGACTTCGACAGATACGCAGTATTTT. Its translation is CASTSGTSTDTQYF. The V and J genes are TRBV5-1 and TRBJ2-3; a possible D gene is TRBD2 (6 bases). This CDR3 region has 14 residues. CDR1 is SGHRS, CDR2 YFSETQ, per germline. V gave up 6 bases and J gave up 3 bases, with 14 bases separating them.

The chain joins TRBV7-8 to TRBJ2-1; D is tentatively TRBD1 or TRBD2 (5 bases each). Germline-derived CDR1 and CDR2 are SGHVS and FQNEAQ. V gave up 3 bases and J gave up 5 bases, with 14 bases separating them. The CDR3 extends over 15 amino acids. CDR3 nucleotide sequence: TGTGCCAGCAGCTTCTCCGGGACCCAAAACAATGAGCAGTTCTTC. Protein sequence: CASSFSGTQNNEQFF.

This chain links TRBV25-1 with TRBJ1-5; D is uncertain. The CDR3 consists of 13 residues. The V gene's germline CDR1 is MGHDK and CDR2 SYGVNS. Trimming took off 3 bases at V and 5 bases at J, with 8 bases between the two ends. The CDR3 loop is CASSEADYQPQHF. As DNA, the CDR3 is TGTGCCAGCAGTGAGGCTGACTATCAGCCCCAGCATTTT.